This T cell receptor (beta chain) derives from a study of graft-versus-host responses after intestinal transplantation. CDR1 is SGHVS and CDR2 is FQNEAQ in the germline V gene. There are 14 residues in the CDR3. The V end lost 3 bases, the J end lost 1 base, and 9 bases lay between the germline ends. Both intraepithelial and lamina propria lymphocytes were released by processing graft tissue. Generated by immunoSEQ multiplex PCR, the TCRdb table keeps only in-frame clones and is missing some. The sample records 13,000 to 15,000 clones, about 68% being singletons. The starting material was ileum tissue, obtained around 94 weeks after intestinal transplantation. This chain uses TRBV7-8 with TRBJ1-1; weak D call: TRBD1 (6 bases). The clonotype was recovered from a human patient who received an intestinal transplant, so some T cells may come from the graft donor. The CDR3 DNA reads as TGTGCCAGCAGCTTGAGACAGGAGAACACTGAAGCTTTCTTT. It translates to CASSLRQENTEAFF.